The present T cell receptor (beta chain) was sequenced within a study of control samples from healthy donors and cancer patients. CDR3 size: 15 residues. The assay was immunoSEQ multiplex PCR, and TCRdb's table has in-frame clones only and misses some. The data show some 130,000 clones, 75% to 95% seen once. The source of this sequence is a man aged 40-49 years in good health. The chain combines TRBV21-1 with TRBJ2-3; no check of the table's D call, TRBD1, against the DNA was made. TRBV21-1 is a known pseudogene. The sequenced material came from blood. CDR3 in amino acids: CASSKEGRGADTQYF. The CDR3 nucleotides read TGTGCCAGCAGCAAAGAGGGCAGGGGAGCAGATACGCAGTATTTT.